What follows describes a single T cell receptor (beta chain). The junction departs from the called germline gene at one end, perhaps through a read error. This CDR3 comprises 17 residues. Germline CDR1 SSHAT, CDR2 FNYEAQ (reference sequence). How the authors handled the data: Amplifying reference gene primers gave estimates of nucleated cell counts. Using immunoSEQ multiplex PCR, the repertoire was profiled, and TCRdb retains in-frame clones only, with some absent. The D gene and trimming were derived from the DNA, and the V and J assignments and clone size from that table. The table shows around 72,000 clones, with 87% occurring only once. The data were taken from a study of blood T cell repertoires in COVID-19. Study details: The United States, Italy and Spain supplied acute and convalescent COVID-19 samples.

The receptor's source is a woman aged 50 to 60 with acute or convalescent COVID-19. V usage is TRBV7-7 and J usage is TRBJ1-2; unclear D gene. Sequencing was performed on peripheral blood. The CDR3 region is CASSFSDGILANYGYTF. The CDR3 DNA reads TGTGCTAGCAGCTTTTCGGACGGGATTCTAGCTAACTATGGCTACACCTTC.